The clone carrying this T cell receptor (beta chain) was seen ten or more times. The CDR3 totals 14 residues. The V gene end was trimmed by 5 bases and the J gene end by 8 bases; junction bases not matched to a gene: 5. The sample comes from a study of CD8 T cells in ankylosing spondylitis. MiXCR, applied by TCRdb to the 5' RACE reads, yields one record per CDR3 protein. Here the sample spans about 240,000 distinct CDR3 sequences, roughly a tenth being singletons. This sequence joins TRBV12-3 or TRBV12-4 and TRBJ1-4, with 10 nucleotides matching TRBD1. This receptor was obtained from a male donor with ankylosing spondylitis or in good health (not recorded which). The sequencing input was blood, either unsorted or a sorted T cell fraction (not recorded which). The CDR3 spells CASSRTGGREKLFF. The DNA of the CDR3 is TGTGCCAGCAGTCGGACAGGGGGAAGGGAAAAACTGTTTTTT.